A single sample is the source of the 12 T cell receptor beta chains below, sequenced in a study of control samples from healthy donors and cancer patients. TCRdb's table, derived via immunoSEQ multiplex PCR, lists solely in-frame clones and lacks some. Counted here are under 150,000 clones, roughly 86% occurring once; the ten biggest clones make up about 7.6%. Sample: PBMCs. Every receptor here comes from a man in his forties or fifties with head and neck cancer.

The genes are TRBV5-1 and TRBJ1-1; TRBD1 aligns across 7 bases. The germline gives CDR1 SGHRS, CDR2 YFSETQ. The CDR3 consists of 16 residues. Unmatched junction bases numbered 9, after V lost 3 bases and J lost 1 base. DNA for the CDR3: TGCGCCAGCAGCTCAGAAGGGGGCGATGGGAACACTGAAGCTTTCTTT. Amino acid sequence: CASSSEGGDGNTEAFF.

This clone came up once. V gene TRBV12-3 or TRBV12-4 combines with J gene TRBJ1-1; D gene ambiguous. This CDR3 is built from 12 residues. The V and J ends lost 1 base and 4 bases respectively, with 4 bases between them. Here the CDR3 DNA reads TGTGCCAGCAGTTTAGTCGGCACTGAAGCTTTCTTT. This encodes CASSLVGTEAFF.

V is TRBV24-1 and J is TRBJ2-1; D is perhaps TRBD1 (6 bases). Germline CDR1 reads KGHDR; CDR2 reads SFDVKD. The CDR3 sequence is 15 residues long. V was clipped by 3 bases and J by 1 base, with 9 bases between them. CDR3 DNA sequence: TGTGCCACCAGTGATCCAGGGGTTTCCTACAATGAGCAGTTCTTC. Protein product: CATSDPGVSYNEQFF.

This clone was seen just once. The same CDR3 can be traced to other DNA sequences in this sample. This chain joins TRBV19 and TRBJ2-7; 11 bases line up with TRBD2. Per germline, CDR1 LNHDA and CDR2 SQIVND (reference sequence). Trimming at V came to 6 bases and at J to 4 bases, leaving 8 bases not matched to a gene. This CDR3 has 15 amino acids. The CDR3 is CASSSQLAGEYEQYF. CDR3 sequence (DNA): TGTGCCAGTAGCAGCCAACTAGCGGGAGAATACGAGCAGTACTTC.

The rearrangement joins TRBV4-1 to TRBJ2-7; a possible D gene is TRBD2 (7 bases). CDR1 is MGHRA, CDR2 YSYEKL, per germline. This CDR3 is built from 16 residues. V lost 0 bases, J lost 6 bases, and 18 bases lay in between. The CDR3 sequence is CASSQEGGGTLGEQYF. In DNA form, the CDR3 reads TGCGCCAGCAGCCAAGAGGGGGGGGGCACCCTTGGCGAGCAGTACTTC.

This clone was seen more than once but under ten times. This chain links TRBV4-2 with TRBJ1-5; D unclear. Trimming removed 0 bases at V and 7 bases at J, with 7 bases between. CDR1 is LGHNA, CDR2 YNFKEQ, per germline. CDR3 length: 13 amino acids. The chain's CDR3 is CASSQDTGQPQHF. The CDR3 DNA reads as TGTGCCAGCAGCCAAGATACTGGGCAGCCCCAGCATTTT.

This clone appeared a few times. J is TRBJ2-3 and V is TRBV24-1, with TRBD1 identical over 11 bases. J was trimmed by 7 bases and V by 4 bases; bases with no gene match: 9. The CDR3 consists of 16 residues. Germline lookup yields CDR1 KGHDR and CDR2 SFDVKD. CDR3: CATSDQAGTGGYTQYF. Written as DNA, the CDR3 is TGTGCCACCAGTGACCAGGCCGGGACAGGGGGATATACGCAGTATTTT.

The chain carries TRBV5-1 and TRBJ2-7; TRBD1 aligns across 9 bases. The CDR3 totals 18 residues. Germline-derived CDR1 and CDR2 are SGHRS and YFSETQ. J was trimmed by 6 bases and V by 6 bases; bases with no gene match: 22. The chain's CDR3 is CASNSIGSGRTGALEQYF. The CDR3 nucleotides are TGCGCCAGCAACTCGATCGGGTCGGGTCGGACAGGGGCCCTCGAGCAGTACTTC.

The chain is built from TRBV7-9 and TRBJ2-1; D is unclear. Trimming left V 5 bases short and J 2 bases short, with 13 bases between. The CDR3 spans 15 residues. Germline CDR1 and CDR2: SEHNR and FQNEAQ (reference sequence). The CDR3 DNA follows: TGTGCCAGCAGCAACACCGAAACCCCCTACAATGAGCAGTTCTTC. Amino acid sequence: CASSNTETPYNEQFF.

This clone was picked up a small number of times. The chain has TRBV2 and TRBJ1-3; D unclear. The CDR3 consists of 17 residues. Germline V CDR1 and CDR2: SNHLY, FYNNEI. The ends were cut back, 5 bases at V and 0 bases at J, with 17 bases in the middle. This CDR3 is CASSSVGSGYSGNTIYF. As DNA, the CDR3 is TGTGCCAGCAGTTCGGTAGGCTCAGGATACTCTGGAAACACCATATATTTT.

The chain combines TRBV27 with TRBJ1-3, with TRBD1 identical over 7 bases. The V segment lost 6 bases and the J segment 0 bases; nucleotides outside the gene matches: 5. This CDR3 spans 15 amino acids. Germline loops: CDR1 MNHEY, CDR2 SMNVEV (reference sequence). CDR3 protein: CASRKGQNSGNTIYF. CDR3 nucleotide sequence: TGTGCCAGCAGGAAGGGACAGAACTCTGGAAACACCATATATTTT.

This sequence joins TRBV9 and TRBJ2-1; the D gene could be TRBD1 or TRBD2 (7 bases each). The CDR3 contains 16 residues. The V gene's germline CDR1 is SGDLS and CDR2 YYNGEE. Trimming cost V 0 bases and J 1 base, with 11 bases left between them. CDR3 DNA: TGTGCCAGCAGCGTAGCAGGGGGGGCATCCTACAATGAGCAGTTCTTC. This codes for CASSVAGGASYNEQFF.